The 15 T cell receptor beta chains reported below all come from one sample, sequenced in a study of cytotoxic CD8 clonotypes in ibrutinib-treated CLL. Produced via immunoSEQ multiplex PCR; TCRdb's table is partial and in-frame only. The data hold hundreds of thousands of clones, with less than 75% observed a single time. This specimen was PBMCs, taken after 24 months of ibrutinib treatment. Receptors originate from a human donor with chronic lymphocytic leukemia.

The chain is built from TRBV19 and TRBJ1-1; D is undetermined. There are 12 residues in the CDR3. The V end was cut by 3 bases, the J end by 8 bases, with 10 bases between. Germline CDR1 reads LNHDA; CDR2 reads SQIVND (reference sequence). The CDR3 DNA follows: TGTGCCAGTAGTATGGGTTGGCAGGAAGCTTTCTTT. The encoded protein is CASSMGWQEAFF.

The V call is TRBV30, the J call TRBJ2-7; D remains unclear. Trimming pared 3 bases from V and 0 bases from J, leaving 6 bases between. Germline V CDR1 and CDR2: GTSNPN, SVGIG (reference sequence). CDR3 length equals 12 residues. Here the CDR3 reads CAWRAGSYEQYF. Here the CDR3 DNA reads TGTGCCTGGAGGGCAGGCTCCTACGAGCAGTACTTC.

This chain connects TRBV27 to TRBJ2-5; TRBD2 might be the D (6 bases). The V and J ends lost 6 bases and 4 bases respectively, with 18 bases between them. Germline CDR1 and CDR2: MNHEY and SMNVEV (reference sequence). CDR3 length equals 15 residues. Here the CDR3 reads CASRSMGGLGETQYF. Here the CDR3 DNA reads TGTGCCAGCAGGAGTATGGGGGGATTGGGAGAGACCCAGTACTTC.

The V call is TRBV6-5, the J call TRBJ2-3; 10 nucleotides agree with TRBD1. This CDR3 region has 14 residues. Trimming at V came to 5 bases and at J to 5 bases, leaving 4 bases not matched to a gene. Germline lookup yields CDR1 MNHEY and CDR2 SVGAGI. The CDR3 DNA reads as TGTGCCAGCAGTCGGGACAGGGGTGGAGATACGCAGTATTTT. Its translation: CASSRDRGGDTQYF.

A single count supports this clone. V is TRBV6-5 and J is TRBJ2-7, with 9 bases matching TRBD2. The CDR3 consists of 16 residues. V gave up 2 bases and J gave up 0 bases; unmatched junction bases: 5. Germline-derived CDR1 and CDR2 are MNHEY and SVGAGI. The chain's CDR3 is CASSYASGASSYEQYF. The CDR3 bases are TGTGCCAGCAGTTACGCTAGCGGGGCTAGCTCCTACGAGCAGTACTTC.

The chain has TRBV28 and TRBJ1-4, with D possibly matching TRBD1 (6 bases). Trimming left V 4 bases short and J 8 bases short, with 14 bases between. Germline lookup yields CDR1 MDHEN and CDR2 SYDVKM. The CDR3 runs 14 residues. The CDR3 region has the DNA TGTGCCAGCAGTTGGGGGGGCGAGGGAGAAAAACTGTTTTTT. This translates into CASSWGGEGEKLFF.

J is TRBJ1-1 and V is TRBV10-3; no reliable D call. This CDR3 comprises 14 residues. Germline V lookup: CDR1 ENHRY, CDR2 SYGVKD. V was cut by 4 bases and J by 1 base, with 10 bases left in between. CDR3 region: CAISGGGENTEAFF. Here the CDR3 DNA reads TGTGCCATCAGTGGCGGCGGAGAGAACACTGAAGCTTTCTTT.

The J gene is TRBJ2-5, the V gene TRBV19; D perhaps matches TRBD2 (5 bases). The germline V gene has CDR1 LNHDA and CDR2 SQIVND (reference sequence). The CDR3 contains 15 residues. V lost 7 bases, J lost 4 bases, and 19 bases lay in between. The CDR3 coding sequence is TGTGCCAGTACCCCTCGACGCTACGAGGGAGAGACCCAGTACTTC. This sequence encodes CASTPRRYEGETQYF.

The V gene is TRBV5-1, the J gene TRBJ2-1; 8 nucleotides match TRBD2. Germline CDR1 and CDR2: SGHRS and YFSETQ. This CDR3 is 15 amino acids long. V lost 4 bases and J lost 5; bases outside the gene matches: 8. The CDR3 DNA follows: TGCGCCAGCAGCGCTCGGGATAGCGGGAACAATGAGCAGTTCTTC. This sequence encodes CASSARDSGNNEQFF.

This clone was observed a few times. The chain combines TRBV27 with TRBJ2-1, with no clear D. Germline CDR1 MNHEY, CDR2 SMNVEV (reference sequence). Trimming removed 3 bases from V and 0 bases from J, with 6 bases in between. The CDR3 covers 14 residues. In nucleotides, the CDR3 is TGTGCCAGCAGTTTCTCGAGCTCCTACAATGAGCAGTTCTTC. This encodes CASSFSSSYNEQFF.

Only a few counts were recorded for this clone. The chain recombines TRBV29-1 with TRBJ2-7, with a weak D call TRBD2 (5 bases). The V end was cut by 2 bases, the J end by 4 bases, with 12 bases between. The CDR3 runs 13 residues. The V gene's germline CDR1 is SQVTM and CDR2 ANQGSEA. The CDR3 sequence is CSVEYPEGYEQYF. The CDR3 region has the DNA TGCAGCGTTGAATACCCCGAGGGATACGAGCAGTACTTC.

Details on this clone: This sample includes further DNA sequences coding for the same CDR3. The chain has TRBV29-1 and TRBJ1-5; 7 bases line up with TRBD1. Germline CDR1 reads SQVTM; CDR2 reads ANQGSEA. The CDR3 runs to 13 residues. The ends lost 4 bases at V and 7 bases at J; junction bases unmatched: 7. This CDR3 is CSVARDRGQPQHF. CDR3 coding DNA: TGCAGCGTTGCTCGGGACAGAGGCCAGCCCCAGCATTTT.

This chain connects TRBV28 to TRBJ2-7; 9 nucleotides line up with TRBD2. The CDR3 extends over 15 amino acids. J lost 3 bases, V lost 2 bases, and 5 bases had no gene match. Germline loops: CDR1 MDHEN, CDR2 SYDVKM. CDR3 residues: CASSLGSSGDYEQYF. CDR3 DNA sequence: TGTGCCAGCAGTTTAGGGTCTAGCGGGGACTACGAGCAGTACTTC.

This chain links TRBV5-3 with TRBJ2-7; possible D gene TRBD2, 5 bases. TRBV5-3 is an ORF, with its function uncertain. V was trimmed by 1 base and J by 4 bases, leaving 9 bases between them. This CDR3 is built from 13 residues. In DNA form, the CDR3 reads TGTGCCAGAAGCTTGATTAGGGAGTACGAGCAGTACTTC. Encoded protein: CARSLIREYEQYF.

The sample holds a few counts of this clone. CDR3 nucleotides: TGTGCCAGCAGCTTGAACACCTATAATTCACCCCTCCACTTT. Its protein product is CASSLNTYNSPLHF. This sequence joins TRBV7-2 and TRBJ1-6, with D unresolved. Germline V CDR1 and CDR2: SGHTA, FQGNSA. This CDR3 has 14 residues. V was shortened by 3 bases and J by 2 bases, with 5 bases between the two germline ends.